These T cell receptor beta chains were read from a single sample in a study of technical replicates of blood from four donors. Measured with immunoSEQ multiplex PCR; TCRdb has only the in-frame clones, and not every one. The table shows tens of thousands of clones, with around nine tenths occurring only once. Sequenced input: T cells isolated from PBMCs. These receptors were collected from a human donor in good health. The CDR3 runs from the conserved cysteine through the conserved F or W. The order of the fields is J gene, D gene, V gene, clone size, CDR3 protein, CDR3 DNA. A D gene is named only where the DNA matches it firmly. Clone sizes are given selectively: once, few, many, or a class where the clone is expanded.

TRBJ2-1	-	TRBV6-5	once	CASRGWDWGYNEQFF	TGTGCCAGCAGGGGCTGGGACTGGGGGTACAATGAGCAGTTCTTC
TRBJ2-7	TRBD1	TRBV6-1	-	CASSESGTGNEQYF	TGTGCCAGCAGCGAATCCGGGACAGGGAACGAGCAGTACTTC
TRBJ1-1	TRBD1	TRBV19	once	CASSTDRDTEAFF	TGTGCCAGTAGCACGGACAGGGACACTGAAGCTTTCTTT
TRBJ2-5	TRBD1	TRBV10-1	-	CAMAGTGRSETQYF	TGCGCCATGGCCGGGACAGGGAGATCGGAGACCCAGTACTTC
TRBJ1-5	-	TRBV19	-	CATVLQSGNQPQHF	TGTGCCACAGTATTACAGAGTGGCAATCAGCCCCAGCATTTT
TRBJ2-2	-	TRBV6-6	-	CASSYWGGLDTGELFF	TGTGCCAGCAGTTACTGGGGCGGCCTAGACACCGGGGAGCTGTTTTTT
TRBJ2-1	-	TRBV9	once	CASSEDYSRNEQFF	TGTGCCAGCAGCGAAGACTACTCTCGCAATGAGCAGTTCTTC
TRBJ1-2	-	TRBV5-4	-	CASDPPRVPPYGYTF	TGTGCCAGCGATCCCCCCCGGGTCCCGCCCTATGGCTACACCTTC
TRBJ2-3	-	TRBV4-1	-	CASSQAHRGTPRTDTQYF	TGCGCCAGCAGCCAAGCTCACCGGGGGACTCCTCGCACAGATACGCAGTATTTT
TRBJ1-2	-	TRBV7-9	-	CASSRGHGNYGYTF	TGTGCCAGCAGCCGGGGACACGGAAACTATGGCTACACCTTC
TRBJ2-7	-	TRBV7-3	-	CASSLAPGPYEQYF	TGTGCCAGCAGCTTAGCACCAGGGCCCTACGAGCAGTACTTC
TRBJ2-1	TRBD1	TRBV5-4	-	CASSKGTGGYNEQFF	TGTGCCAGCAGCAAGGGGACAGGAGGGTACAATGAGCAGTTCTTC
TRBJ2-6	-	TRBV7-3	-	CASSQTGSGANVLTF	TGTGCCAGCAGCCAAACAGGGTCAGGGGCCAACGTCCTGACTTTC
TRBJ2-1	-	TRBV19	-	CASSIGGWYNEQFF	TGTGCCAGTAGTATAGGGGGCTGGTACAATGAGCAGTTCTTC
TRBJ2-4	TRBD1	TRBV15	-	CATSRPQGGKNIQYF	TGTGCCACCAGCAGACCACAGGGGGGCAAAAACATTCAGTACTTC
TRBJ1-2	TRBD1	TRBV2	-	CASSEGGTGIYGYTF	TGTGCCAGCAGTGAAGGCGGGACAGGGATTTATGGCTACACCTTC
TRBJ2-7	-	TRBV30	-	CAWRDISAYEQYF	TGTGCCTGGAGGGACATATCAGCCTACGAGCAGTACTTC
TRBJ2-1	-	TRBV18	once	CASSPLRGYNEQFF	TGTGCCAGCTCACCATTGCGCGGCTACAATGAGCAGTTCTTC
TRBJ2-7	-	TRBV6-6	-	CASCTGFDEQYF	TGTGCCAGCTGTACAGGCTTCGACGAGCAGTACTTC
TRBJ2-7	-	TRBV4-2	-	CASSQGREAPSYEQYF	TGTGCCAGCAGCCAAGGGAGGGAGGCGCCCTCCTACGAGCAGTACTTC
TRBJ1-2	TRBD1	TRBV6-5	-	CASSSRQGNYGYTF	TGTGCCAGCAGTTCCCGACAGGGTAACTATGGCTACACCTTC
TRBJ2-2	TRBD1	TRBV4-2	-	CASSLLGQDQVGELFF	TGTGCCAGCAGCCTTCTGGGACAGGATCAGGTCGGGGAGCTGTTTTTT
TRBJ2-1	TRBD2	TRBV28	once	CASGRLAGDSYNEQFF	TGTGCCAGCGGCCGACTAGCGGGAGATTCCTACAATGAGCAGTTCTTC
TRBJ2-7	TRBD2	TRBV28	-	CASSKRWDYTNEQYF	TGTGCCAGCAGTAAGCGATGGGACTATACAAACGAGCAGTACTTC
TRBJ1-3	-	TRBV29-1	-	CSVDPSGSGNTIYF	TGCAGCGTTGATCCTTCCGGCTCTGGAAACACCATATATTTT
TRBJ2-5	TRBD1	TRBV11-3	-	CASSLGTGGTSQYF	TGTGCCAGCAGCTTAGGGACAGGGGGCACGTCCCAGTACTTC
TRBJ2-7	TRBD1	TRBV19	-	CASSIAGQAFYEQYF	TGTGCCAGTAGTATTGCTGGACAGGCTTTCTACGAGCAGTACTTC
TRBJ2-6	TRBD2	TRBV7-8	-	CASSFQREDTGANVLTF	TGTGCCAGCAGCTTCCAGCGGGAGGATACAGGGGCCAACGTCCTGACTTTC
TRBJ2-7	TRBD1	TRBV5-1	-	CASRDRDYEQYF	TGCGCCAGCAGGGACAGGGACTACGAGCAGTACTTC
TRBJ1-1	-	TRBV29-1	-	CSVEDRGNTEAFF	TGCAGCGTTGAAGATCGGGGGAACACTGAAGCTTTCTTT
TRBJ2-5	-	TRBV30	-	CAWNLGATGHQETQYF	TGTGCCTGGAATCTAGGGGCAACAGGGCACCAGGAGACCCAGTACTTC
TRBJ1-1	-	TRBV27	few	CASSLTLAPDTEAFF	TGTGCCAGCAGTTTGACTTTGGCCCCGGACACTGAAGCTTTCTTT
TRBJ1-5	-	TRBV27	-	CASSLDRGNQPQHF	TGTGCCAGCAGTCTCGACAGAGGAAATCAGCCCCAGCATTTT
TRBJ2-7	TRBD1	TRBV29-1	-	CSVRDRNTYEQYF	TGCAGCGTCCGGGACAGGAATACCTACGAGCAGTACTTC
TRBJ2-7	TRBD2	TRBV29-1	-	CSVLGGPSYEQYF	TGCAGCGTCCTGGGAGGGCCCTCCTACGAGCAGTACTTC